This T cell receptor beta chain was found in a study of blood T cell repertoires in COVID-19. At the level of the study: The United States, Italy and Spain supplied acute and convalescent COVID-19 samples. The cDNA or gDNA used as material had been derived from T cells, B-cell-depleted T cells, or PBMCs.

The ends were cut back, 4 bases at V and 2 bases at J, with 29 bases in the middle. Germline CDR1 is LGHNA and CDR2 is YNFKEQ. The CDR3 is made up of 20 amino acids. In the original workflow: Reference gene primers were amplified, and this amplification served to estimate nucleated cell counts. TCRdb keeps only in-frame clones here, not all; method: immunoSEQ multiplex PCR. Clonal size and the V and J genes are those of that table, whereas D and trimming came from the DNA. Of 50,000 to 60,000 clones in the sample, roughly nine tenths were seen once. Sequenced input: peripheral blood. This sequence joins TRBV4-2 and TRBJ1-1, with a tentative D call TRBD1 (5 bases). The receptor was isolated from a human donor in a cohort sampled during active COVID-19. Here the CDR3 reads CASSPQGGRVFSLTNTEAFF. The CDR3 DNA sequence: TGTGCCAGCAGCCCTCAGGGAGGCAGGGTCTTTTCGTTGACTAACACTGAAGCTTTCTTT.